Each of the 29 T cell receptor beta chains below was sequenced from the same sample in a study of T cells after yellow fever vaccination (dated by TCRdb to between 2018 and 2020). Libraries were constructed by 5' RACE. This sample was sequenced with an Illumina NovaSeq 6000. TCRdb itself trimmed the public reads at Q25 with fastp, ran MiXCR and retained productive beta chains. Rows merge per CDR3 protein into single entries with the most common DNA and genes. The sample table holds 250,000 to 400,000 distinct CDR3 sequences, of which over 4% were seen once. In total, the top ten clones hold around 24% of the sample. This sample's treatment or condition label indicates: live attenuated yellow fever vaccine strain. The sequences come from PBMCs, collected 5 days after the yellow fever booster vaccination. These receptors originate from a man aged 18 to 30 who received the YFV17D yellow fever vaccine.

The chain's CDR3 is CAWSVTTEAFF. The CDR3 DNA follows: TGTGCCTGGAGTGTCACCACTGAAGCTTTCTTT. The V and J genes are TRBV30 and TRBJ1-1; D is uncertain. Between the trimmed V and J ends, which lost 0 bases and 4 bases, there was a span of 3 bases. This CDR3 comprises 11 residues. CDR1 and CDR2 (germline): GTSNPN, SVGIG (reference sequence).

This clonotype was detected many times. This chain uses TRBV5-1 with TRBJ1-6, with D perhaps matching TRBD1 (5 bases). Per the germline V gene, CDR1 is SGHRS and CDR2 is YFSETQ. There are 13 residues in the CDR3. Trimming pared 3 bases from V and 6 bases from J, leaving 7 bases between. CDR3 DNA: TGCGCCAGCAGCTGGGGCGGTAATTCACCCCTCCACTTT. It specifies CASSWGGNSPLHF.

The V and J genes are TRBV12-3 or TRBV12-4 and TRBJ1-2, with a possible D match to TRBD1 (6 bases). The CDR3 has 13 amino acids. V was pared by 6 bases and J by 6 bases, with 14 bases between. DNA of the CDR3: TGTGCCAGCAGCCTCGGGGGGCTCAATGGCTACACCTTC. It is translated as CASSLGGLNGYTF.

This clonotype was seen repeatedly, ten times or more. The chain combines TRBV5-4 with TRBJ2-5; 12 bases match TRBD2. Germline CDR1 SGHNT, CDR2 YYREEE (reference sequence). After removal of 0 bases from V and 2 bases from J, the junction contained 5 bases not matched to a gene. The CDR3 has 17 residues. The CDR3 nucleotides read TGTGCCAGCAGCTTGGCCCTAGCGGGGGGGCTACAAGAGACCCAGTACTTC. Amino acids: CASSLALAGGLQETQYF.

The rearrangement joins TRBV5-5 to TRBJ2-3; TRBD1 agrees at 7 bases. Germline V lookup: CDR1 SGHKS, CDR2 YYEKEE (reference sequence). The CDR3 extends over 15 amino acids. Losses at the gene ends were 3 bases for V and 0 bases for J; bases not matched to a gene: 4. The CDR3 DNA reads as TGTGCCAGCAGCTCCGAGGGACAGAGCACAGATACGCAGTATTTT. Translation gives CASSSEGQSTDTQYF.

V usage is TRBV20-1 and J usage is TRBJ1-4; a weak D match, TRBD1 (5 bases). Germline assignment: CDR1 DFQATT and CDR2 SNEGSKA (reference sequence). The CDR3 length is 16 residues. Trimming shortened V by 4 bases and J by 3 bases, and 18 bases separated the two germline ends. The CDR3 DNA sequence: TGCAGTGCTACCCACCCCGACAGTGCATCTAATGAAAAACTGTTTTTT. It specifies CSATHPDSASNEKLFF.

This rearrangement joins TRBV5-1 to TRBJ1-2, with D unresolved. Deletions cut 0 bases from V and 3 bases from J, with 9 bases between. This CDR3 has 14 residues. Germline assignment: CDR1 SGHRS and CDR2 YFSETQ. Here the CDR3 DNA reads TGCGCCAGCAGCTTGGAGGGCGGACACTATGGCTACACCTTC. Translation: CASSLEGGHYGYTF.

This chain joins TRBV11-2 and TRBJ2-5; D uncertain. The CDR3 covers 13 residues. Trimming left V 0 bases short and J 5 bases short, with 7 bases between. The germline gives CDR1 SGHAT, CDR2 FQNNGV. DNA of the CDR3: TGTGCCAGCAGCTTAGAACCCGGGGAGACCCAGTACTTC. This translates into CASSLEPGETQYF.

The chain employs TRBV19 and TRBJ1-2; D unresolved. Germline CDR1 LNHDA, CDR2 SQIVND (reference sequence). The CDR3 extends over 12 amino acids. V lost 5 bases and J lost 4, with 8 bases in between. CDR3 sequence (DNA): TGTGCCAGTAGTTGGGCCGGCTATGGCTACACCTTC. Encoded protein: CASSWAGYGYTF.

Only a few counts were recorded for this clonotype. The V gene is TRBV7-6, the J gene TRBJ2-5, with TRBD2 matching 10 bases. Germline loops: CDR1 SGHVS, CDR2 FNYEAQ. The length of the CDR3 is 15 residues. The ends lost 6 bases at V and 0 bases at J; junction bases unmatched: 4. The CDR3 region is CASRGLASDQETQYF. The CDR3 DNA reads TGTGCCAGCAGGGGACTAGCGTCCGACCAAGAGACCCAGTACTTC.

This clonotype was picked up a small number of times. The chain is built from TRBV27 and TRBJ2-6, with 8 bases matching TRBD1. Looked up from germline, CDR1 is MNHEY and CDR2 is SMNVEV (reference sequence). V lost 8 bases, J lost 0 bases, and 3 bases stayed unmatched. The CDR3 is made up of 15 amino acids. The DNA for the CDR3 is TGTGCCAGCTCCCAGGGGGCCTCTGGGGCCAACGTCCTGACTTTC. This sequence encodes CASSQGASGANVLTF.

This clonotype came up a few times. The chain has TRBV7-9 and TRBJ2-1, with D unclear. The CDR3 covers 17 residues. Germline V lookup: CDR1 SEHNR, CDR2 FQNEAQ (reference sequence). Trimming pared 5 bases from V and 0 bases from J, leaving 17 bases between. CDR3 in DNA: TGTGCCAGCAGCAGCTTCGGCGACGGAAGCTCCTACAATGAGCAGTTCTTC. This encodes CASSSFGDGSSYNEQFF. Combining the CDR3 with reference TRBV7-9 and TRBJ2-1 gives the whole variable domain DTGVSQNPRHKITKRGQNVTFRCDPISEHNRLYWYRQTLGQGPEFLTYFQNEAQLEKSRLLSDRFSAERPKGSFSTLEIQRTEQGDSAMYLCASSSFGDGSSYNEQFFGPGTRLTVL.

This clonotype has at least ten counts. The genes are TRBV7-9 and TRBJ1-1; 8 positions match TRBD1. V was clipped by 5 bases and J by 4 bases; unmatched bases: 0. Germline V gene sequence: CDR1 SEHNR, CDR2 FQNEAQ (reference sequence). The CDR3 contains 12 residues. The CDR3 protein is CASSDRGTEAFF. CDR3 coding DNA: TGTGCCAGCAGCGACAGGGGCACTGAAGCTTTCTTT.

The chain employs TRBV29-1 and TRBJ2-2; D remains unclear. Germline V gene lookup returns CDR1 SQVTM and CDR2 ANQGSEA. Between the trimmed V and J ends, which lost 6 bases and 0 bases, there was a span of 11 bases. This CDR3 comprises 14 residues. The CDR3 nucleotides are TGCAGCGTGAGTCCGGGTACGAACACCGGGGAGCTGTTTTTT. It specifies CSVSPGTNTGELFF.

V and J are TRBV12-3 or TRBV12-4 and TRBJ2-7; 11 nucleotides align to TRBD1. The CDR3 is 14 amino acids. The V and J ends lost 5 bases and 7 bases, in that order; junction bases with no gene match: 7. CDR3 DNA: TGTGCCAGCAGTCTCATTGGGACAGGGGGGGAGCAGTACTTC. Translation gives CASSLIGTGGEQYF.

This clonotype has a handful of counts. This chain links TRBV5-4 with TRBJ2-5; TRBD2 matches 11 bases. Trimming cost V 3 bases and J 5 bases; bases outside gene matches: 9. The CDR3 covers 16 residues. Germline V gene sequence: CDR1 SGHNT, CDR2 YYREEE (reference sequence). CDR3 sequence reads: CASSSGDSGGEETQYF. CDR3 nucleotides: TGTGCCAGCAGCTCCGGTGATAGCGGGGGGGAGGAGACCCAGTACTTC.

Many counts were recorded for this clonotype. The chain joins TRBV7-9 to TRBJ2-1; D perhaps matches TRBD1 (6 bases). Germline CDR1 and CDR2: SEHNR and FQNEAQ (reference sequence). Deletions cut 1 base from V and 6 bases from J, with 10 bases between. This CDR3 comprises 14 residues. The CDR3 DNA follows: TGTGCCAGCAGCTTAGTTGGACAGATCAATGAGCAGTTCTTC. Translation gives CASSLVGQINEQFF. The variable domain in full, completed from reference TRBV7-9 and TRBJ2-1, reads DTGVSQNPRHKITKRGQNVTFRCDPISEHNRLYWYRQTLGQGPEFLTYFQNEAQLEKSRLLSDRFSAERPKGSFSTLEIQRTEQGDSAMYLCASSLVGQINEQFFGPGTRLTVL.

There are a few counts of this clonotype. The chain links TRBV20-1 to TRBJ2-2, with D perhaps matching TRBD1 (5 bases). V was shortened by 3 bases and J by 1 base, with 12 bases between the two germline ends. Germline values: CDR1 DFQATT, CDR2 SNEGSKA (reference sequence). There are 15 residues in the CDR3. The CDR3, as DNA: TGCAGTGCTAGTCAGGGTGGTAGGAACACCGGGGAGCTGTTTTTT. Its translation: CSASQGGRNTGELFF.

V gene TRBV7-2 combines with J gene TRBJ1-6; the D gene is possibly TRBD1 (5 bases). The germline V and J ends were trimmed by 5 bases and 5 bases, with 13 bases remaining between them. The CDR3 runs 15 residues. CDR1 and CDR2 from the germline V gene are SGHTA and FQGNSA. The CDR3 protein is CASSLAGSDNSPLHF. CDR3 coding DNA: TGTGCCAGCAGCCTCGCAGGGTCCGATAATTCACCCCTCCACTTT.

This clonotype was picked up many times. CDR3 in amino acids: CAASGTPPNTGELFF. CDR3 nucleotides: TGTGCCGCATCCGGGACACCGCCGAACACCGGGGAGCTGTTTTTT. The chain carries TRBV24-1 and TRBJ2-2, with a tentative D call TRBD1 (6 bases). V lost 12 bases to trimming and J lost 0 bases, with 16 bases between them. The V gene's germline CDR1 is KGHDR and CDR2 SFDVKD. The CDR3 consists of 15 residues.

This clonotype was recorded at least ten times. As DNA, the CDR3 is TGTGCCAGTAGTGAGGACAGGGATTTTGGCAATCAGCCCCAGCATTTT. Its translation: CASSEDRDFGNQPQHF. This rearrangement joins TRBV19 to TRBJ1-5; 8 bases align to TRBD1. The CDR3 has 16 amino acids. CDR1 LNHDA and CDR2 SQIVND come from the germline V gene (reference sequence). After removal of 5 bases from V and 2 bases from J, the junction contained 8 bases not matched to a gene.

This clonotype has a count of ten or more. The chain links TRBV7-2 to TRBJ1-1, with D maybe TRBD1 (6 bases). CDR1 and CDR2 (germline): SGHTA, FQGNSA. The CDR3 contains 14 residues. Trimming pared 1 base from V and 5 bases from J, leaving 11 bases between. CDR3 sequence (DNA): TGTGCCAGCAGCTTAGAGGGGGGGAGGACTGAAGCTTTCTTT. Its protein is CASSLEGGRTEAFF. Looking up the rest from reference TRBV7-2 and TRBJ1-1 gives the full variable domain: GAGVSQSPSNKVTEKGKDVELRCDPISGHTALYWYRQSLGQGLEFLIYFQGNSAPDKSGLPSDRFSAERTGGSVSTLTIQRTQQEDSAVYLCASSLEGGRTEAFFGQGTRLTVV.

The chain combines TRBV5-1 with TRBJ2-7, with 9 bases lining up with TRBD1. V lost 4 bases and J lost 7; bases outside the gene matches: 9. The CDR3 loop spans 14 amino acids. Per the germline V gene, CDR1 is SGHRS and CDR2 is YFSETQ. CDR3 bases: TGCGCCAGCAGCATAACGGGACAGGGCGGGGAGCAGTACTTC. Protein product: CASSITGQGGEQYF.

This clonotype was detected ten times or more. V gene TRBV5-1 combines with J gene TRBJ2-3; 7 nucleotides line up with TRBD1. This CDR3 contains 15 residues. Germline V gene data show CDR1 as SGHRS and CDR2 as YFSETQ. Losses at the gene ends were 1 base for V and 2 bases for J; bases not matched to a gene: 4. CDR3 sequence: CASSLWGTATDTQYF. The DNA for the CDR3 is TGCGCCAGCAGCTTGTGGGGGACAGCCACAGATACGCAGTATTTT.

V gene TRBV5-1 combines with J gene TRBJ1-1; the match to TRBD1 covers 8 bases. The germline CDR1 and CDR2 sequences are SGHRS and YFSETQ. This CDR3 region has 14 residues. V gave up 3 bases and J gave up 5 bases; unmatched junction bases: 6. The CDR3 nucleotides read TGCGCCAGCAGCTCGGGACAGGTCCCAACTGAAGCTTTCTTT. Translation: CASSSGQVPTEAFF.

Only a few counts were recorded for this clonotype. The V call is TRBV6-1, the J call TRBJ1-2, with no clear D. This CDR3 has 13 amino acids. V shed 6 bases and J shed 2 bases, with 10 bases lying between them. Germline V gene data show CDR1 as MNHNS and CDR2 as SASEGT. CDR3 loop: CASSSIGNYGYTF. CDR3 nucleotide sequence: TGTGCCAGCAGCTCCATAGGGAACTATGGCTACACCTTC.

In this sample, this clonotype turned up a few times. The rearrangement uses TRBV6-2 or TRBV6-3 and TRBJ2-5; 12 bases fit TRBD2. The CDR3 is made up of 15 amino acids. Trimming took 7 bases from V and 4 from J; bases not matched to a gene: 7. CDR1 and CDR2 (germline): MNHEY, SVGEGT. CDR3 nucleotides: TGTGCCAGCACCGAAGGACTAGCGGGGAGAGAGACCCAGTACTTC. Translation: CASTEGLAGRETQYF.

The CDR3 coding sequence is TGCGCCAGCAGCCAAGAAGAGACGCACATCTCTGGGGCCAACGTCCTGACTTTC. It codes for CASSQEETHISGANVLTF. This chain links TRBV4-3 with TRBJ2-6; unclear D gene. CDR1 is LGHNA, CDR2 YSLEER, per germline. The V gene lost 0 bases and the J gene lost 0 bases, with 12 bases spanning the gap. The CDR3 spans 18 residues.

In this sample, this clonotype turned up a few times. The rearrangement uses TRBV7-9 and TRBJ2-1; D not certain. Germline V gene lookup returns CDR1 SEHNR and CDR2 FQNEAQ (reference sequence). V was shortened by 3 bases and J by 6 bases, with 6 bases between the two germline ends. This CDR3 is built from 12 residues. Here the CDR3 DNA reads TGTGCCAGCAGCTTGCCTGTCAATGAGCAGTTCTTC. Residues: CASSLPVNEQFF.